This T cell receptor beta chain comes out of a study of T cell responses to AZD1222 COVID-19 vaccine. Only in-frame clones appear in the TCRdb table, and some are missing; sequencing was by immunoSEQ multiplex PCR. The table has 120,000 or so clones, roughly 90% seen once. Only a few counts were recorded for this clone. Losses at the gene ends were 7 bases for V and 0 bases for J; bases not matched to a gene: 7. Germline lookup yields CDR1 MNHEY and CDR2 SVGAGI. This CDR3 comprises 15 residues. The material sequenced was peripheral blood, taken on day 0 of AZD1222 vaccination. The chain carries TRBV6-5 and TRBJ2-3; 7 bases are shared with TRBD2. The receptor comes from an adult in good health. The CDR3 sequence is CASNTASGSTDTQYF. The CDR3 DNA is TGTGCCAGCAACACGGCTAGCGGTAGCACAGATACGCAGTATTTT.